The 3 T cell receptor beta chains presented below share a single source sample, sequenced in a study of vaccination effects on CD4 cells after COVID-19. The antigens for these receptors are not known. Culture proceeded for about ten days, and CD4+ T cells were then isolated. A positive SARS-CoV-2 PCR test fell between March and December 2020. The cohort was immunized with two doses of either the BNT162b2 or mRNA-1273 vaccine. The method was immunoSEQ multiplex PCR; TCRdb's version includes in-frame clones alone and lacks a portion of them. The table has tens of thousands of clones, roughly four fifths seen once. The input for sequencing was CD4+ T cells from PBMCs cultured without peptide, taken after COVID-19 vaccination. The receptors stem from a human donor who had a prior SARS-CoV-2 infection.

The rearrangement joins TRBV5-5 to TRBJ1-5, with unresolved D. Germline V lookup: CDR1 SGHKS, CDR2 YYEKEE (reference sequence). The CDR3 contains 13 residues. The V end lost 1 base, the J end lost 4 bases, and 6 bases lay between the germline ends. The CDR3 nucleotides are TGTGCCAGCAGCTTGACCGAGAATCAGCCCCAGCATTTT. Translation: CASSLTENQPQHF.

The rearrangement links TRBV19 to TRBJ2-2; D possibly corresponds to TRBD1 (6 bases). From germline, CDR1 is LNHDA and CDR2 SQIVND (reference sequence). V was clipped by 7 bases and J by 7 bases, with 13 bases between them. This CDR3 region has 13 residues. This CDR3 is CASKSQGYGELFF. The DNA for the CDR3 is TGTGCCAGTAAATCACAGGGATACGGGGAGCTGTTTTTT.

The DNA of the CDR3 is TGTGCCACCAGTGATCGGACAGGTTTCCAAGAGACCCAGTACTTC. Translated, it gives CATSDRTGFQETQYF. The chain carries TRBV24-1 and TRBJ2-5; TRBD1 matches 7 bases. Germline values: CDR1 KGHDR, CDR2 SFDVKD. J was trimmed by 1 base and V by 3 bases; bases with no gene match: 4. The CDR3 is 15 amino acids.